A selection of T cell receptor beta chains follows, all from one sample in a study of long-term antiretroviral therapy in people with HIV. Assay used: immunoSEQ multiplex PCR; TCRdb lists only in-frame clones, some missing. This table has 20,000 to 25,000 clones, about 72% appearing once. Sample: unsorted PBMCs, taken 1.7 to 1.8 years before starting antiretroviral therapy. All receptors come from a woman aged 35 to 49 with HIV. CDR3s include the opening cysteine and the closing phenylalanine or tryptophan. The order of the fields is V gene, J gene, CDR3 length, clone size, D gene, CDR3 DNA, CDR3 protein. D genes are given only for firm matches. A row's size may be missing; if present it is once, few, many or a size class.

TRBV27	TRBJ2-1	15	NA	NA	TGTGCCAGCAGCCCCGACAGGAACGACATCAATGAGCAGTTCTTC	CASSPDRNDINEQFF
TRBV7-2	TRBJ1-2	15	NA	TRBD1	TGTGCCAGCAGCTTAGAAGGGACAGCTAACTATGGCTACACCTTC	CASSLEGTANYGYTF
TRBV5-6	TRBJ1-5	12	NA	NA	TGTGCCAGCAGCTTGGGGAATCAGCCCCAGCATTTT	CASSLGNQPQHF
TRBV6-5	TRBJ2-5	14	NA	NA	TGTGCCAGCAGTTACTCGGACGGCCAAGAGACCCAGTACTTC	CASSYSDGQETQYF
TRBV28	TRBJ2-5	14	NA	NA	TGTGCCAGCAGTTTACCCCTAGGGGTGGAGACCCAGTACTTC	CASSLPLGVETQYF
TRBV6-1	TRBJ1-5	15	NA	TRBD1	TGTGCCAGCAGGCGCCAGACAGGGGACAATCAGCCCCAGCATTTT	CASRRQTGDNQPQHF
TRBV18	TRBJ2-3	15	NA	NA	TGTGCCAGCTCACCTCTACAGGGAAGGACAGATACGCAGTATTTT	CASSPLQGRTDTQYF
TRBV5-6	TRBJ1-6	13	NA	NA	TGTGCCAGCACCTCCGCATCGACTTCACCCCTCCACTTT	CASTSASTSPLHF
TRBV19	TRBJ2-3	13	few	NA	TGTGCCAGTAGTTGGCAGGACTCAGATACGCAGTATTTT	CASSWQDSDTQYF
TRBV28	TRBJ2-7	14	NA	NA	TGTGCCAGCAGTATTGCGGGACGGGACTACGAGCAGTACTTC	CASSIAGRDYEQYF
TRBV7-6	TRBJ2-3	12	once	NA	TGTGCCAGCAGCTTAGCCACAGATACGCAGTATTTT	CASSLATDTQYF
TRBV21-1	TRBJ2-1	14	NA	NA	TGTGCCAGCATGACGACGGGCTCCTACAATGAGCAGTTCTTC	CASMTTGSYNEQFF
TRBV5-4	TRBJ1-6	16	NA	TRBD1	TGTGCCAGCAGCGCGGACAGGGGGTTTGATAATTCACCCCTCCACTTT	CASSADRGFDNSPLHF
TRBV5-1	TRBJ1-5	14	few	NA	TGCGCCAGCAGCTTGGGACACCCAGCGGCGCCCCAGCATTTT	CASSLGHPAAPQHF
TRBV4-1	TRBJ2-7	16	few	NA	TGCGCCAGCAGCCGGATGGGACTCGTCCCGACCTACGAGCAGTACTTC	CASSRMGLVPTYEQYF
TRBV2	TRBJ1-2	14	few	NA	TGTGCCAGCAGTTGGGGGCGCTTGAGCTATGGCTACACCTTC	CASSWGRLSYGYTF
TRBV5-1	TRBJ1-1	15	NA	NA	TGCGCCAGCAGCTTGACTAGGGGCGCGAACACTGAAGCTTTCTTT	CASSLTRGANTEAFF
TRBV5-1	TRBJ2-5	17	NA	TRBD2	TGCGCCAGCAGCTTGAGGATTAGCGGGAGGGCGGAAGAGACCCAGTACTTC	CASSLRISGRAEETQYF